This T cell receptor beta chain appears in the sequencing data of a study of cytomegalovirus exposure and HLA in healthy donors. 13 Jbeta primers and 60 Vbeta primers were used for the PCR. TCRdb's copy holds only in-frame clones and misses some; the assay was immunoSEQ multiplex PCR. This table holds 70,000 to 100,000 clones. Germline assignment: CDR1 SGDLS and CDR2 YYNGEE. This CDR3 is built from 15 residues. The V gene end was trimmed by 3 bases and the J gene end by 5 bases; junction bases not matched to a gene: 8. The specimen sequenced was PBMCs. The source is a girl aged 5 to 17 in good health and CMV-seropositive. This chain connects TRBV9 to TRBJ2-7; 10 bases line up with TRBD1. CDR3 sequence (DNA): TGTGCCAGCAGCGCTTCAGGGACAGGGGCCAACGAGCAGTACTTC. Translated: CASSASGTGANEQYF.